These T cell receptor beta chains were read from a single sample in a study of blood T cell repertoires in COVID-19. Sequencing used immunoSEQ multiplex PCR; TCRdb keeps in-frame clones, though not all of them. Of 250,000 or so clones in the sample, approximately 90% are singletons; the top ten hold 10% to 13%. The sample consisted of PBMCs or T cells enriched from blood (not recorded which). The receptors shown here come from a young man who had recovered from COVID-19. Both conserved end residues are part of each CDR3. Fields, in order: V gene, clone size, J gene, D gene, CDR3 protein, CDR3 DNA. The D gene is left open where the match is weak. Expanded clones are given a class, and other clones once, few, many or no size at all.

v_gene: TRBV4-1
abundance: few
j_gene: TRBJ1-2
d_gene: TRBD1
CDR3aa: CASSQDNRDSAYGYTF
CDR3nt: TGCGCCAGCAGCCAAGATAACCGGGACAGTGCCTATGGCTACACCTTC

v_gene: TRBV27
abundance: NA
j_gene: TRBJ2-2
d_gene: NA
CDR3aa: CASSLTEPGLSTGELFF
CDR3nt: TGTGCCAGCAGTTTAACTGAACCGGGACTCAGCACCGGGGAGCTGTTTTTT

v_gene: TRBV3-1/TRBV3-2
abundance: NA
j_gene: TRBJ2-5
d_gene: TRBD2
CDR3aa: CASSPYRTSGSGETQYF
CDR3nt: TGTGCCAGCAGCCCATACCGGACTAGCGGGAGTGGTGAGACCCAGTACTTC

v_gene: TRBV7-9
abundance: NA
j_gene: TRBJ1-2
d_gene: NA
CDR3aa: CASSLEGLTQGYTF
CDR3nt: TGTGCCAGCAGCTTGGAGGGGTTGACGCAGGGCTACACCTTC

v_gene: TRBV5-8
abundance: NA
j_gene: TRBJ1-2
d_gene: NA
CDR3aa: CASSLRHRAWRDYGYTF
CDR3nt: TGTGCCAGCAGCCTACGACACAGGGCATGGCGGGACTATGGCTACACCTTC

v_gene: TRBV25-1
abundance: NA
j_gene: TRBJ2-2
d_gene: TRBD1
CDR3aa: CASSLTGGTGELFF
CDR3nt: TGTGCCAGCAGTTTGACAGGGGGCACCGGGGAGCTGTTTTTT

v_gene: TRBV24-1
abundance: NA
j_gene: TRBJ2-1
d_gene: NA
CDR3aa: CATSKHYNEQFF
CDR3nt: TGTGCCACCAGTAAGCATTACAATGAGCAGTTCTTC

v_gene: TRBV7-2
abundance: NA
j_gene: TRBJ1-2
d_gene: TRBD1
CDR3aa: CASTLDDRVGGYTF
CDR3nt: TGTGCCAGCACCTTAGACGACAGGGTAGGCGGCTACACCTTC

v_gene: TRBV4-3
abundance: few
j_gene: TRBJ1-5
d_gene: NA
CDR3aa: CASSQDEGWQPQHF
CDR3nt: TGCGCCAGCAGCCAAGACGAGGGATGGCAGCCCCAGCATTTT

v_gene: TRBV27
abundance: few
j_gene: TRBJ2-2
d_gene: NA
CDR3aa: CASSLGGRSGELFF
CDR3nt: TGTGCCAGCAGTTTGGGGGGACGTAGCGGGGAGCTGTTTTTT

v_gene: TRBV27
abundance: NA
j_gene: TRBJ1-2
d_gene: NA
CDR3aa: CASSSPGGYGYTF
CDR3nt: TGTGCCAGCAGTTCCCCTGGAGGCTATGGCTACACCTTC

v_gene: TRBV7-9
abundance: NA
j_gene: TRBJ2-3
d_gene: NA
CDR3aa: CASRSQTRSDTQYF
CDR3nt: TGTGCCAGCAGATCCCAAACTAGATCAGATACGCAGTATTTT

v_gene: TRBV24-1
abundance: NA
j_gene: TRBJ1-5
d_gene: NA
CDR3aa: CATSEKRGSNQPQHF
CDR3nt: TGTGCCACCAGTGAGAAGAGGGGGAGCAATCAGCCCCAGCATTTT

v_gene: TRBV4-2
abundance: NA
j_gene: TRBJ2-2
d_gene: TRBD1
CDR3aa: CASSHPEGGLSGELFF
CDR3nt: TGTGCCAGCAGCCACCCTGAAGGGGGCTTGAGCGGGGAGCTGTTTTTT

v_gene: TRBV2
abundance: NA
j_gene: TRBJ1-6
d_gene: NA
CDR3aa: CASKRDSNSPLHF
CDR3nt: TGTGCCAGCAAGAGGGATTCCAATTCACCCCTCCACTTT

v_gene: TRBV21-1
abundance: NA
j_gene: TRBJ2-3
d_gene: NA
CDR3aa: CASSEIGGLAGVYTDTQYF
CDR3nt: TGTGCCAGCAGCGAAATAGGGGGTCTAGCGGGGGTGTACACAGATACGCAGTATTTT

v_gene: TRBV6-5
abundance: NA
j_gene: TRBJ2-1
d_gene: TRBD1
CDR3aa: CASSLRDRDYNEQFF
CDR3nt: TGTGCCAGCAGCCTACGGGACAGGGACTACAATGAGCAGTTCTTC

v_gene: TRBV23-1
abundance: NA
j_gene: TRBJ2-7
d_gene: TRBD1
CDR3aa: CASSPKPRTGYYEQYF
CDR3nt: TGCGCCAGCAGTCCAAAACCCAGGACAGGGTACTACGAGCAGTACTTC

v_gene: TRBV29-1
abundance: NA
j_gene: TRBJ2-7
d_gene: NA
CDR3aa: CSVSQSHEQYF
CDR3nt: TGCAGCGTTTCACAGTCACACGAGCAGTACTTC

v_gene: TRBV15
abundance: NA
j_gene: TRBJ1-4
d_gene: NA
CDR3aa: CATSRDPGATNEKLFF
CDR3nt: TGTGCCACCAGCAGAGATCCGGGAGCAACTAATGAAAAACTGTTTTTT

v_gene: TRBV28
abundance: NA
j_gene: TRBJ1-1
d_gene: NA
CDR3aa: CASRGGKGGYTEAFF
CDR3nt: TGTGCCAGCAGGGGAGGGAAGGGAGGATACACTGAAGCTTTCTTT

v_gene: TRBV18
abundance: NA
j_gene: TRBJ1-1
d_gene: NA
CDR3aa: CASSPNRENTEAFF
CDR3nt: TGTGCCAGCTCACCAAACAGGGAGAACACTGAAGCTTTCTTT

v_gene: TRBV10-1
abundance: NA
j_gene: TRBJ2-5
d_gene: TRBD1
CDR3aa: CASSEGATQGAQETQYF
CDR3nt: TGCGCCAGCAGTGAAGGGGCCACCCAGGGGGCCCAAGAGACCCAGTACTTC

v_gene: TRBV19
abundance: NA
j_gene: TRBJ2-1
d_gene: NA
CDR3aa: CASSIVGREEQFF
CDR3nt: TGTGCCAGTAGTATAGTTGGGAGAGAGGAGCAGTTCTTC

v_gene: TRBV4-1
abundance: few
j_gene: TRBJ2-2
d_gene: TRBD1
CDR3aa: CASSPNYRDRGTGELFF
CDR3nt: TGCGCCAGCAGCCCCAATTACCGGGACAGGGGCACCGGGGAGCTGTTTTTT

v_gene: TRBV28
abundance: NA
j_gene: TRBJ2-5
d_gene: TRBD1
CDR3aa: CASSLDRRSLWGKETQYF
CDR3nt: TGTGCCAGCAGCCTGGACAGGCGGTCCCTTTGGGGGAAAGAGACCCAGTACTTC

v_gene: TRBV2
abundance: NA
j_gene: TRBJ1-3
d_gene: TRBD1
CDR3aa: CASSRPTGNSGNTIYF
CDR3nt: TGTGCCAGCTCTCGACCGACAGGGAACTCTGGAAACACCATATATTTT

v_gene: TRBV5-1
abundance: NA
j_gene: TRBJ1-4
d_gene: TRBD1
CDR3aa: CASRAGTGSNEKLFF
CDR3nt: TGCGCCAGCAGGGCCGGGACAGGGTCTAATGAAAAACTGTTTTTT

v_gene: TRBV19
abundance: few
j_gene: TRBJ1-2
d_gene: NA
CDR3aa: CASRGTEGGYTF
CDR3nt: TGTGCCAGTAGGGGGACGGAGGGTGGCTACACCTTC

v_gene: TRBV11-2
abundance: NA
j_gene: TRBJ2-7
d_gene: TRBD2
CDR3aa: CASSLVIAGGYEQYF
CDR3nt: TGTGCCAGCAGCTTAGTGATAGCGGGTGGATACGAGCAGTACTTC

v_gene: TRBV5-4
abundance: NA
j_gene: TRBJ2-1
d_gene: NA
CDR3aa: CASSFSPPGSYNEQFF
CDR3nt: TGTGCCAGCAGCTTCTCCCCCCCGGGCTCCTACAATGAGCAGTTCTTC

v_gene: TRBV5-6
abundance: NA
j_gene: TRBJ1-5
d_gene: TRBD1
CDR3aa: CASPRDRGDQPQHF
CDR3nt: TGTGCCAGCCCCAGGGACAGGGGTGATCAGCCCCAGCATTTT

v_gene: TRBV30
abundance: NA
j_gene: TRBJ2-1
d_gene: TRBD2
CDR3aa: CAWSTSGSSYNEQFF
CDR3nt: TGTGCCTGGAGTACTAGCGGGAGCTCCTACAATGAGCAGTTCTTC

v_gene: TRBV30
abundance: NA
j_gene: TRBJ1-6
d_gene: NA
CDR3aa: CAWGDTNSPLHF
CDR3nt: TGTGCCTGGGGGGACACAAATTCACCCCTCCACTTT

v_gene: TRBV7-2
abundance: NA
j_gene: TRBJ2-7
d_gene: NA
CDR3aa: CASSLDGVGGDEQYF
CDR3nt: TGTGCCAGCAGCTTAGATGGGGTAGGGGGGGACGAGCAGTACTTC

v_gene: TRBV4-1
abundance: NA
j_gene: TRBJ2-5
d_gene: NA
CDR3aa: CASSQETRGGEETQYF
CDR3nt: TGCGCCAGCAGCCAAGAGACTAGAGGGGGGGAAGAGACCCAGTACTTC

v_gene: TRBV3-1/TRBV3-2
abundance: NA
j_gene: TRBJ1-5
d_gene: NA
CDR3aa: CASPQGPQHF
CDR3nt: TGTGCCAGCCCCCAGGGGCCCCAGCATTTT

v_gene: TRBV7-8
abundance: NA
j_gene: TRBJ2-7
d_gene: NA
CDR3aa: CASSFLGYEQYF
CDR3nt: TGTGCCAGCAGCTTCCTCGGTTACGAGCAGTACTTC

v_gene: TRBV27
abundance: once
j_gene: TRBJ2-3
d_gene: TRBD1
CDR3aa: CASRTTGGYTDTQYF
CDR3nt: TGTGCCAGCAGGACGACAGGGGGGTACACAGATACGCAGTATTTT

v_gene: TRBV29-1
abundance: NA
j_gene: TRBJ2-6
d_gene: NA
CDR3aa: CSVGGPSGANVLTF
CDR3nt: TGCAGCGTTGGCGGGCCTTCTGGGGCCAACGTCCTGACTTTC

v_gene: TRBV6-5
abundance: NA
j_gene: TRBJ2-1
d_gene: NA
CDR3aa: CASSYEGFSVNEQFF
CDR3nt: TGTGCCAGCAGTTACGAGGGTTTTTCGGTCAATGAGCAGTTCTTC

v_gene: TRBV6-5
abundance: NA
j_gene: TRBJ2-7
d_gene: NA
CDR3aa: CATTRTGRDEQYF
CDR3nt: TGTGCCACCACCAGGACAGGGAGGGACGAGCAGTACTTC

v_gene: TRBV6-5
abundance: NA
j_gene: TRBJ1-1
d_gene: NA
CDR3aa: CASSRGLRAFF
CDR3nt: TGTGCCAGCAGTAGGGGACTGAGAGCTTTCTTT

v_gene: TRBV3-1/TRBV3-2
abundance: NA
j_gene: TRBJ1-4
d_gene: NA
CDR3aa: CASSQNSGGLNEKLFF
CDR3nt: TGTGCCAGCAGCCAAAACTCGGGGGGGCTTAATGAAAAACTGTTTTTT

v_gene: TRBV7-2
abundance: NA
j_gene: TRBJ2-7
d_gene: TRBD2
CDR3aa: CASSLGLAGPYEQYF
CDR3nt: TGTGCCAGCAGTCTAGGACTAGCGGGACCCTACGAGCAGTACTTC

v_gene: TRBV29-1
abundance: NA
j_gene: TRBJ1-2
d_gene: NA
CDR3aa: CSVIKPGQESYTF
CDR3nt: TGCAGCGTGATTAAACCGGGACAAGAAAGCTACACCTTC

v_gene: TRBV7-9
abundance: NA
j_gene: TRBJ1-4
d_gene: TRBD1
CDR3aa: CASSPGQGADNEKLFF
CDR3nt: TGTGCCAGCAGCCCCGGACAGGGGGCTGATAATGAAAAACTGTTTTTT

v_gene: TRBV9
abundance: NA
j_gene: TRBJ1-6
d_gene: NA
CDR3aa: CASSVATGLGSPLHF
CDR3nt: TGTGCCAGCAGCGTAGCAACAGGGCTAGGCTCACCCCTCCACTTT

v_gene: TRBV4-2
abundance: NA
j_gene: TRBJ2-1
d_gene: NA
CDR3aa: CASRSRWDEQFF
CDR3nt: TGTGCCAGCAGGTCGCGGTGGGATGAGCAGTTCTTC

v_gene: TRBV5-4
abundance: NA
j_gene: TRBJ2-1
d_gene: TRBD1
CDR3aa: CASSFSGGNEQFF
CDR3nt: TGTGCCAGCAGCTTCTCAGGGGGCAATGAGCAGTTCTTC

v_gene: TRBV2
abundance: NA
j_gene: TRBJ2-7
d_gene: TRBD1
CDR3aa: CASVGLGDRAGRGDYEQYF
CDR3nt: TGTGCCAGCGTTGGATTGGGGGACAGGGCTGGGCGAGGGGACTACGAGCAGTACTTC

v_gene: TRBV7-2
abundance: NA
j_gene: TRBJ2-3
d_gene: TRBD1
CDR3aa: CASRPQGGSGDTQYF
CDR3nt: TGTGCCAGCAGGCCACAGGGGGGTTCAGGAGATACGCAGTATTTT

v_gene: TRBV5-1
abundance: NA
j_gene: TRBJ1-3
d_gene: NA
CDR3aa: CASSLYGGSGNTIYF
CDR3nt: TGCGCCAGCAGCTTGTACGGGGGATCTGGAAACACCATATATTTT

v_gene: TRBV5-6
abundance: once
j_gene: TRBJ1-2
d_gene: TRBD1
CDR3aa: CASSWETGLYGYTF
CDR3nt: TGTGCCAGCAGCTGGGAGACAGGGCTCTATGGCTACACCTTC

v_gene: TRBV5-8
abundance: NA
j_gene: TRBJ1-1
d_gene: NA
CDR3aa: CASTRQRLTEAFF
CDR3nt: TGTGCCAGCACCCGACAGCGCCTCACTGAAGCTTTCTTT

v_gene: TRBV7-9
abundance: once
j_gene: TRBJ2-1
d_gene: TRBD1
CDR3aa: CASSKGQLYNEQFF
CDR3nt: TGTGCCAGCAGCAAGGGACAGCTGTACAATGAGCAGTTCTTC

v_gene: TRBV4-3
abundance: NA
j_gene: TRBJ1-6
d_gene: NA
CDR3aa: CASSQGQNNSPLHF
CDR3nt: TGCGCCAGCAGCCAAGGACAGAATAATTCACCCCTCCACTTT

v_gene: TRBV5-4
abundance: NA
j_gene: TRBJ2-7
d_gene: NA
CDR3aa: CASSAAGRRRTYEQYF
CDR3nt: TGTGCCAGCAGCGCCGCCGGAAGGCGGCGGACCTACGAGCAGTACTTC

v_gene: TRBV30
abundance: NA
j_gene: TRBJ1-5
d_gene: NA
CDR3aa: CAWSLSYRGNSNQPQHF
CDR3nt: TGTGCCTGGAGTCTTTCTTATAGGGGGAATAGCAATCAGCCCCAGCATTTT